The rows below give T cell receptor beta chains drawn from one sample of a study of blood T cell repertoires in COVID-19. Profiling relied on immunoSEQ multiplex PCR, and the TCRdb table lists in-frame clones only, not all of them. The sample has approximately 97,000 clones, over 70% seen once. Source material: peripheral blood. These receptors were collected from a man aged 60-69 years with acute or convalescent COVID-19. Both conserved end residues are part of each CDR3. D genes are given only for firm matches. Not every row has a clone size; where given, it reads once, few, many or a size class.

J gene: TRBJ2-1; D gene: -; clone size: -; V gene: TRBV20-1; CDR3 protein: CSAAQVWEQFF; CDR3 DNA: TGCAGTGCCGCCCAGGTCTGGGAGCAGTTCTTC
J gene: TRBJ2-5; D gene: -; clone size: once; V gene: TRBV7-2; CDR3 protein: CASSLRRSGRQETQYF; CDR3 DNA: TGTGCCAGCAGCCTAAGGCGTAGCGGACGACAAGAGACCCAGTACTTC
J gene: TRBJ1-1; D gene: TRBD1; clone size: -; V gene: TRBV2; CDR3 protein: CASRGQVNTEAFF; CDR3 DNA: TGTGCCAGCCGCGGACAGGTTAACACTGAAGCTTTCTTT
J gene: TRBJ1-5; D gene: TRBD1; clone size: -; V gene: TRBV6-2/TRBV6-3; CDR3 protein: CASSYMAGGNQPQHF; CDR3 DNA: TGTGCCAGCAGTTACATGGCAGGGGGAAATCAGCCCCAGCATTTT
J gene: TRBJ1-2; D gene: -; clone size: -; V gene: TRBV6-5; CDR3 protein: CASSYLDAGYGYTF; CDR3 DNA: TGTGCCAGCAGTTACTTGGATGCGGGCTATGGCTACACCTTC
J gene: TRBJ1-5; D gene: -; clone size: -; V gene: TRBV19; CDR3 protein: CASSRTVNQPQHF; CDR3 DNA: TGTGCCAGTAGTAGGACAGTCAATCAGCCCCAGCATTTT
J gene: TRBJ2-5; D gene: -; clone size: -; V gene: TRBV5-4; CDR3 protein: CASSSGVTAWGETQYF; CDR3 DNA: TGTGCCAGCAGCTCCGGGGTGACGGCGTGGGGAGAGACCCAGTACTTC
J gene: TRBJ2-1; D gene: TRBD1; clone size: -; V gene: TRBV11-2; CDR3 protein: CASSLTAGGYNEQFF; CDR3 DNA: TGTGCCAGCAGCTTAACCGCAGGGGGTTACAATGAGCAGTTCTTC
J gene: TRBJ2-5; D gene: -; clone size: -; V gene: TRBV4-1; CDR3 protein: CASSQVGLAPETQYF; CDR3 DNA: TGCGCCAGCAGCCAAGTAGGGCTAGCGCCTGAGACCCAGTACTTC
J gene: TRBJ2-5; D gene: -; clone size: -; V gene: TRBV2; CDR3 protein: CASSQGGGQETQYF; CDR3 DNA: TGTGCCAGCAGTCAAGGCGGCGGCCAAGAGACCCAGTACTTC
J gene: TRBJ2-6; D gene: TRBD1; clone size: -; V gene: TRBV3-1/TRBV3-2; CDR3 protein: CASSVRIPGTGVAGANVLTF; CDR3 DNA: TGTGCCAGCAGCGTAAGAATTCCGGGGACAGGGGTTGCTGGGGCCAACGTCCTGACTTTC
J gene: TRBJ1-2; D gene: TRBD1; clone size: -; V gene: TRBV6-6; CDR3 protein: CASSLFGTGGGRGYTF; CDR3 DNA: TGTGCCAGCAGTTTATTCGGGACAGGGGGGGGCCGGGGCTACACCTTC
J gene: TRBJ2-3; D gene: -; clone size: -; V gene: TRBV6-2/TRBV6-3; CDR3 protein: CASSYSFSAGRTDTQYF; CDR3 DNA: TGTGCCAGCAGTTACTCGTTTTCCGCGGGTCGCACAGATACGCAGTATTTT
J gene: TRBJ2-7; D gene: -; clone size: few; V gene: TRBV7-2; CDR3 protein: CASSVAVSLYEQYF; CDR3 DNA: TGTGCCAGCAGCGTGGCCGTTTCCCTTTACGAGCAGTACTTC
J gene: TRBJ2-3; D gene: TRBD2; clone size: -; V gene: TRBV4-3; CDR3 protein: CASSQGLAGGFTDTQYF; CDR3 DNA: TGCGCCAGCAGCCAGGGACTAGCGGGAGGTTTCACAGATACGCAGTATTTT
J gene: TRBJ1-1; D gene: TRBD1; clone size: -; V gene: TRBV3-1/TRBV3-2; CDR3 protein: CASSQARTGYTEAFF; CDR3 DNA: TGTGCCAGCAGCCAAGCGCGGACAGGGTATACTGAAGCTTTCTTT
J gene: TRBJ2-1; D gene: -; clone size: few; V gene: TRBV4-2; CDR3 protein: CASSQDGNRYNEQFF; CDR3 DNA: TGTGCCAGCAGCCAAGACGGGAACCGCTACAATGAGCAGTTCTTC
J gene: TRBJ1-2; D gene: -; clone size: -; V gene: TRBV12-5; CDR3 protein: CANPSWSYGYTF; CDR3 DNA: TGTGCTAATCCTTCCTGGAGTTATGGCTACACCTTC
J gene: TRBJ1-2; D gene: -; clone size: -; V gene: TRBV7-9; CDR3 protein: CASSLGAANYGYTF; CDR3 DNA: TGTGCCAGCAGCTTGGGGGCGGCTAACTATGGCTACACCTTC
J gene: TRBJ1-2; D gene: TRBD1; clone size: -; V gene: TRBV5-1; CDR3 protein: CASSLEGAGGYTF; CDR3 DNA: TGCGCCAGCAGCTTGGAGGGGGCAGGTGGCTACACCTTC
J gene: TRBJ2-7; D gene: TRBD1; clone size: -; V gene: TRBV5-1; CDR3 protein: CASSLVPGGRGEQYF; CDR3 DNA: TGCGCCAGCAGCTTGGTGCCAGGGGGAAGGGGCGAGCAGTACTTC
J gene: TRBJ2-1; D gene: -; clone size: -; V gene: TRBV18; CDR3 protein: CASSPPAGGTYNEQFF; CDR3 DNA: TGTGCCAGCTCACCACCTGCAGGGGGGACCTACAATGAGCAGTTCTTC
J gene: TRBJ1-1; D gene: TRBD1; clone size: -; V gene: TRBV27; CDR3 protein: CASSLGQGGTEAFF; CDR3 DNA: TGTGCCAGCAGTCTAGGACAGGGAGGAACTGAAGCTTTCTTT
J gene: TRBJ1-2; D gene: TRBD1; clone size: few; V gene: TRBV29-1; CDR3 protein: CSVDYSGGNYGYTF; CDR3 DNA: TGCAGCGTTGATTACTCAGGGGGTAACTATGGCTACACCTTC
J gene: TRBJ2-7; D gene: -; clone size: -; V gene: TRBV3-1/TRBV3-2; CDR3 protein: CASSQDPSGEQYF; CDR3 DNA: TGTGCCAGCAGCCAAGATCCATCGGGGGAGCAGTACTTC
J gene: TRBJ1-1; D gene: TRBD1; clone size: -; V gene: TRBV28; CDR3 protein: CASNQDRGRGMNTEAFF; CDR3 DNA: TGTGCCAGCAATCAGGACAGGGGACGGGGCATGAACACTGAAGCTTTCTTT
J gene: TRBJ2-1; D gene: -; clone size: -; V gene: TRBV21-1; CDR3 protein: CASGGQGGLYEQFF; CDR3 DNA: TGTGCCAGCGGTGGACAGGGGGGGTTGTATGAGCAGTTCTTC
J gene: TRBJ1-1; D gene: TRBD1; clone size: -; V gene: TRBV2; CDR3 protein: CASILDRVNTEAFF; CDR3 DNA: TGTGCCAGCATCCTAGACAGGGTGAACACTGAAGCTTTCTTT
J gene: TRBJ2-1; D gene: TRBD2; clone size: -; V gene: TRBV27; CDR3 protein: CASRVSTSGRRNEQFF; CDR3 DNA: TGTGCCAGCAGAGTTTCGACTAGCGGGAGGAGGAATGAGCAGTTCTTC
J gene: TRBJ1-4; D gene: -; clone size: -; V gene: TRBV7-2; CDR3 protein: CASSLAGGDEKLFF; CDR3 DNA: TGTGCCAGCAGCTTAGCGGGGGGGGATGAAAAACTGTTTTTT
J gene: TRBJ2-1; D gene: TRBD2; clone size: -; V gene: TRBV9; CDR3 protein: CASSTAGGAYNEQFF; CDR3 DNA: TGTGCCAGCAGCACCGCGGGGGGGGCCTACAATGAGCAGTTCTTC
J gene: TRBJ1-1; D gene: TRBD1; clone size: few; V gene: TRBV24-1; CDR3 protein: CATSDGTGVRANTEAFF; CDR3 DNA: TGTGCCACCAGTGATGGGACAGGGGTCCGGGCGAACACTGAAGCTTTCTTT